Below, 10 T cell receptor beta chains from the same sample are listed, as sequenced in a study of CD8 T cells in ankylosing spondylitis. TCRdb processed the 5' RACE reads anew with MiXCR; each CDR3 protein has one entry. This table holds 250,000 or so distinct CDR3 sequences, 18% found once. The sample consisted of blood, either unsorted or a sorted T cell fraction (not recorded which). All receptors derive from a male donor with ankylosing spondylitis or in good health (not recorded which).

This clonotype was seen repeatedly, ten times or more. The V gene is TRBV4-3, the J gene TRBJ2-7, with a weak D call TRBD1 (6 bases). Germline V CDR1 and CDR2: LGHNA, YSLEER. This CDR3 is built from 14 residues. V was shortened by 0 bases and J by 4 bases, with 10 bases between the two germline ends. The CDR3 loop is CASSQDGTYYEQYF. CDR3 nucleotide sequence: TGCGCCAGCAGCCAAGATGGGACATATTACGAGCAGTACTTC.

The sample holds a few counts of this clonotype. The chain combines TRBV29-1 with TRBJ2-1, with D unresolved. Germline values: CDR1 SQVTM, CDR2 ANQGSEA. The CDR3 runs to 12 residues. V dropped 6 bases and J dropped 4 bases, with 10 bases sitting between them. The CDR3 bases are TGCAGCGTCGTACAGAGGTACAATGAGCAGTTCTTC. This sequence encodes CSVVQRYNEQFF.

The J gene is TRBJ2-1, the V gene TRBV6-5, with 7 bases that match TRBD1. The germline CDR1 and CDR2 sequences are MNHEY and SVGAGI. V was pared by 3 bases and J by 7 bases, with 12 bases of the junction left unmatched. This CDR3 spans 16 amino acids. For the CDR3, the DNA is TGTGCCAGCAGTTATGTCACAGGGGCAGCCTGGAATGAGCAGTTCTTC. Translation gives CASSYVTGAAWNEQFF.

Only a few counts were recorded for this clonotype. This sequence joins TRBV19 and TRBJ2-1; D gene uncertain. The germline gives CDR1 LNHDA, CDR2 SQIVND (reference sequence). V was trimmed by 8 bases and J by 3 bases, leaving 8 bases between them. The CDR3 length is 12 residues. In DNA form, the CDR3 reads TGTGCCAGTTCGGTTTTCTACAATGAGCAGTTCTTC. It codes for CASSVFYNEQFF.

This clonotype was seen at least ten times. The gene calls are TRBV29-1 and TRBJ2-4; possibly TRBD1 or TRBD2 for D (5 bases each). CDR3 length equals 14 residues. The V end lost 3 bases, the J end lost 2 bases, and 11 bases lay between the germline ends. CDR1 is SQVTM and CDR2 is ANQGSEA in the germline V gene. Here the CDR3 reads CSVEQGVTKNIQYF. The CDR3 DNA reads TGCAGCGTTGAGCAGGGAGTGACCAAAAACATTCAGTACTTC.

This clonotype was picked up many times. The chain carries TRBV7-8 and TRBJ2-7; TRBD2 aligns across 9 bases. Unmatched junction bases numbered 12, after V lost 5 bases and J lost 4 bases. The CDR3 length is 16 residues. Per germline, CDR1 SGHVS and CDR2 FQNEAQ. CDR3 nucleotides: TGTGCCAGCAGCCTGACTAGCGGCCTACCGGGGTACGAGCAGTACTTC. It encodes CASSLTSGLPGYEQYF. The variable domain in full, completed from reference TRBV7-8 and TRBJ2-7, reads GAGVSQSPRYKVAKRGQDVALRCDPISGHVSLFWYQQALGQGPEFLTYFQNEAQLDKSGLPSDRFFAERPEGSVSTLKIQRTQQEDSAVYLCASSLTSGLPGYEQYFGPGTRLTVT.

The CDR3 reads CASSFRPGYTDTQYF. The CDR3 bases are TGTGCCAGCAGTTTCCGGCCAGGGTACACAGATACGCAGTATTTT. V gene TRBV12-3 or TRBV12-4 combines with J gene TRBJ2-3, with D possibly matching TRBD1 (5 bases). This CDR3 comprises 15 residues. Trimming took off 3 bases at V and 2 bases at J, with 12 bases between the two ends.

This clonotype was detected a few times. V is TRBV4-1 and J is TRBJ2-3, with 7 bases identical to TRBD2. Per the germline V gene, CDR1 is MGHRA and CDR2 is YSYEKL. This CDR3 comprises 17 residues. Germline trimming cut 6 bases from V and 2 bases from J; bases unmatched to any gene: 14. The CDR3, as DNA: TGCGCCAGCAGACTCGGGGGGAGTGATTATGCCACAGATACGCAGTATTTT. Its translation is CASRLGGSDYATDTQYF.

There are a few counts of this clonotype. The CDR3 bases are TGTGCCAGCAGCGTACATAGCGGGATTACTTACGAGCAGTACTTC. This translates into CASSVHSGITYEQYF. The chain combines TRBV7-2 with TRBJ2-7; 8 bases align to TRBD2. This CDR3 region has 15 residues. Germline V gene sequence: CDR1 SGHTA, CDR2 FQGNSA. With V trimmed by 5 bases and J by 4 bases, 10 bases remained unmatched. The full variable domain, with the rest looked up from reference TRBV7-2 and TRBJ2-7, is GAGVSQSPSNKVTEKGKDVELRCDPISGHTALYWYRQSLGQGLEFLIYFQGNSAPDKSGLPSDRFSAERTGGSVSTLTIQRTQQEDSAVYLCASSVHSGITYEQYFGPGTRLTVT.

This clonotype was counted only a few times. The V and J genes are TRBV10-3 and TRBJ1-1; a weak D match, TRBD1 (5 bases). This CDR3 has 17 amino acids. CDR1 ENHRY and CDR2 SYGVKD come from the germline V gene. V lost 2 bases, J lost 1 base, and 17 bases lay in between. Here the CDR3 DNA reads TGTGCCATCAGTGAGAGTTTGGAATCTGGGGGGAACACTGAAGCTTTCTTT. It translates to CAISESLESGGNTEAFF.